This T cell receptor beta chain was captured in a study of T cell responses to AZD1222 COVID-19 vaccine. On this clone itself: Antigen specificity is unknown. An end of the junction differs from the germline gene, which may be a read error.

Assay used: immunoSEQ multiplex PCR; TCRdb lists only in-frame clones, some missing. Here the sample spans roughly 130,000 clones, about 90% being singletons. Notes on the study in general: All repertoire sampling was performed exclusively after the peak T cell response. Only a handful of AZD1222 recipients tested seropositive at baseline. Most donors were white British, females outnumbered males, and clonal diversity was possibly underestimated.

The sample in question was peripheral blood, obtained 28 days after the second AZD1222 dose. The TCR comes from an adult who received the AZD1222 COVID-19 vaccine.

The CDR3 loop reads CSARTGSW. CDR3 DNA: TGCAGTGCTAGAACGGGGTCTTGG. This chain joins TRBV20-1 and TRBJ1-6; D is undetermined. There are 8 residues in the CDR3. CDR1 is DFQATT and CDR2 is SNEGSKA in the germline V gene (reference sequence).